This entry describes one T cell receptor (beta chain). Antigen: not known. The data were taken from a study of immune evolution from preneoplasia to lung adenocarcinoma. The ends lost 4 bases at V and 4 bases at J; junction bases unmatched: 7. The CDR3 is made up of 15 amino acids. Germline V CDR1 and CDR2: MGHRA, YSYEKL. Patients had resection in Japan or China between about 2013 and 2017. H&E slides confirmed each diagnosis, reviewed by two pathologists independently. Only in-frame clones appear in the TCRdb table, and some are missing; sequencing was by immunoSEQ multiplex PCR. The table includes about 4,100 clones, approximately 80% detected once. General observations from the study: Clonality was highest in normal lung, lower in later-stage lesions apparently. Top clone share appeared to fall from AAH through AIS, MIA, adenocarcinoma.

The sequenced sample was FFPE adjacent normal lung tissue. This sequence joins TRBV4-1 and TRBJ1-1, with 9 bases matching TRBD1. This TCR was recovered from a person aged 60 to 85 with lung adenocarcinoma. The CDR3 is CASSPRTGDGTEAFF. As DNA, the CDR3 is TGCGCCAGCAGCCCACGGACAGGGGATGGCACTGAAGCTTTCTTT.